The source of this T cell receptor (beta chain) is a study of T cells in Graves' hyperthyroidism and ophthalmopathy. Overall study: Specimen type is peripheral blood, collected at initial diagnosis prior to any treatment.

Clinical symptoms, serum thyroxine and TRAb, thyroid ultrasound and orbital computed tomography together formed the diagnostic basis. When hyperthyroidism was first diagnosed, the blood sample was taken, preceding any ophthalmopathy symptoms. Fresh peripheral blood, around 10 ml of it, supplied the PBMCs. TCR beta CDR3 region amplification was performed from RNA transcripts. HTBI primers were employed in a first-round RT-PCR of the TCR CDR3. TCRdb re-called the multiplex PCR reads through MiXCR, storing one row per CDR3 protein. The sample has a few hundred thousand distinct CDR3 sequences; over 11% are singletons. The germline V gene has CDR1 MNHNS and CDR2 SASEGT. The CDR3 runs to 17 residues. V shed 7 bases, J shed 2 bases, and the junction held 12 bases outside the gene matches. This clonotype was counted at least ten times.

V usage is TRBV6-1 and J usage is TRBJ2-5; 11 bases are shared with TRBD2. The specimen was blood. The clonotype was recovered from a woman in her 30s with Graves' hyperthyroidism that later progressed to Graves' ophthalmopathy. This CDR3 is CASTQGASGRPQETQYF. The CDR3 DNA is TGTGCCAGCACCCAGGGTGCTAGCGGGAGGCCTCAAGAGACCCAGTACTTC.